This TCR beta chain was profiled in a study of identical twins. Template switching added a universal primer site, and cDNA bore unique molecular identifiers. TCRdb reprocessed the 5' RACE reads with MiXCR, giving one entry per CDR3 protein. The sample gives about 690,000 distinct CDR3 sequences, 21% of which show up once; approximately 4.3% is in the top ten. This clonotype was detected only a few times. Its target is not known. General study points: The conclusions drew on cross-sectional statistical analysis instead of tracking the same donors.

Trimming stripped 2 bases from V and 5 bases from J, with 12 bases between. From germline, CDR1 is LGHNA and CDR2 YSLEER. This CDR3 comprises 14 residues. This sample also appeared in a second study, on T cells expressing NK-cell markers. As reported in that work: Seven HCMV-seropositive donors and one seronegative donor made up the eight sequenced donors. The HCMV specificity of the expanded NKG2C+ T cell clones stayed unresolved.

This chain joins TRBV4-3 and TRBJ2-5; tentative D call: TRBD1 (5 bases). This TCR came from a woman aged 18 to 35 in good health. The source material was PBMCs. The CDR3 region is CASSQPDSSETQYF. Here the CDR3 DNA reads TGCGCCAGCAGCCAACCAGACAGTTCCGAGACCCAGTACTTC.